The 21 T cell receptor beta chains listed next were all sequenced from one sample in a study of radiation and T cells in renal cell carcinoma. Time point: blood 2 weeks post-SBRT. Treatment given: 15 Gy SBRT to primary tumor, nephrectomy 4 weeks later. Using immunoSEQ multiplex PCR, the repertoire was profiled, and TCRdb retains in-frame clones only, with some absent. The sample lists 120,000 or so clones, 80% to 90% seen once, with less than 2.5% in the top ten. Sequencing was performed on blood, taken from a patient whose treatment included radiotherapy and nephrectomy. The receptors here all came from a woman aged 55-70 years with renal cell carcinoma.

This rearrangement joins TRBV19 to TRBJ2-2, with a weak D call TRBD2 (6 bases). Looked up from germline, CDR1 is LNHDA and CDR2 is SQIVND (reference sequence). The CDR3 is 16 residues long. V shed 3 bases and J shed 1 base, with 12 bases lying between them. The DNA of the CDR3 is TGTGCCAGTAGTATCGGTTCGCGGGGGAACACCGGGGAGCTGTTTTTT. Its protein is CASSIGSRGNTGELFF.

The rearrangement uses TRBV30 and TRBJ1-1; 7 bases line up with TRBD1. In germline, CDR1 is GTSNPN, CDR2 SVGIG (reference sequence). With V trimmed by 4 bases and J by 2 bases, 4 bases remained unmatched. The CDR3 is 13 residues long. The CDR3 DNA sequence: TGTGCCTGGAACGGACAGGCTAACACTGAAGCTTTCTTT. Its protein product is CAWNGQANTEAFF.

This chain links TRBV6-5 with TRBJ1-2; D not certain. V lost 2 bases to trimming and J lost 1 base, with 11 bases between them. The CDR3 runs 15 residues. Germline V gene data show CDR1 as MNHEY and CDR2 as SVGAGI. The CDR3 DNA reads TGTGCCAGCAGTTACCGAGCCGGGGATAACTATGGCTACACCTTC. Translation gives CASSYRAGDNYGYTF.

This clone has a handful of counts. The chain employs TRBV29-1 and TRBJ1-1; the D is unclear. V lost 7 bases, J lost 6 bases, and 15 bases lay in between. The CDR3 extends over 12 amino acids. CDR1 SQVTM and CDR2 ANQGSEA come from the germline V gene. This CDR3 reads CSAIPAGAEAFF. The CDR3 region has the DNA TGCAGCGCCATCCCCGCCGGGGCTGAAGCTTTCTTT.

The chain has TRBV5-1 and TRBJ2-7; unclear D gene. Per germline, CDR1 SGHRS and CDR2 YFSETQ. V was clipped by 1 base and J by 2 bases, with 7 bases between them. CDR3 length: 13 residues. The DNA of the CDR3 is TGCGCCAGCAGCTTGAGCCTTACCTACGAGCAGTACTTC. This sequence encodes CASSLSLTYEQYF.

J is TRBJ1-2 and V is TRBV28; 7 bases line up with TRBD1. Germline loops: CDR1 MDHEN, CDR2 SYDVKM. There are 15 residues in the CDR3. With V trimmed by 6 bases and J by 3 bases, 10 bases remained unmatched. CDR3 coding DNA: TGTGCCAGCAGCCGGCCGGACAGGCCGTACTATGGCTACACCTTC. It yields the protein CASSRPDRPYYGYTF.

The sample holds a few counts of this clone. This chain links TRBV7-9 with TRBJ1-1, with D unresolved. There are 13 residues in the CDR3. Trimming took off 5 bases at V and 0 bases at J, with 7 bases between the two ends. Germline lookup yields CDR1 SEHNR and CDR2 FQNEAQ (reference sequence). Here the CDR3 reads CASSPRMNTEAFF. CDR3 in DNA: TGTGCCAGCAGCCCCAGGATGAACACTGAAGCTTTCTTT.

The V gene is TRBV19, the J gene TRBJ1-1, with D possibly TRBD1 on 6 matching bases. V lost 9 bases and J 2 bases, leaving 31 bases between the germline ends. Germline-derived CDR1 and CDR2 are LNHDA and SQIVND (reference sequence). The CDR3 length is 19 residues. The DNA for the CDR3 is TGTGCCAGCAGAACTCCTCCAGGGGTTGGAGTTATGCGAAACACTGAAGCTTTCTTT. Translating it yields CASRTPPGVGVMRNTEAFF.

This clone occurred a few times. The chain employs TRBV28 and TRBJ2-7, with D perhaps matching TRBD1 (6 bases). Germline values: CDR1 MDHEN, CDR2 SYDVKM. The CDR3 sequence is 16 residues long. The ends were cut back, 6 bases at V and 3 bases at J, with 21 bases in the middle. CDR3 nucleotide sequence: TGTGCCAGCAGCCCCTTTTCGGACAGTGTCCGCTACGAGCAGTACTTC. This sequence encodes CASSPFSDSVRYEQYF.

This clone was detected only once. The chain couples TRBV6-1 to TRBJ1-6; weak D call: TRBD1 (6 bases). Trimming left V 3 bases short and J 8 bases short, with 11 bases between. Germline-derived CDR1 and CDR2 are MNHNS and SASEGT. The CDR3 has 14 amino acids. CDR3 nucleotide sequence: TGTGCCAGCAGTGACGTCTACAGGGATTCACCCCTCCACTTT. Protein product: CASSDVYRDSPLHF.

The rearrangement links TRBV2 to TRBJ2-7; D gene unclear. This CDR3 region has 12 residues. Trimming removed 5 bases at V and 2 bases at J, with 7 bases between. Per the germline V gene, CDR1 is SNHLY and CDR2 is FYNNEI. In nucleotides, the CDR3 is TGTGCCAGCAGTCCAGATGCCTACGAGCAGTACTTC. Amino acid sequence: CASSPDAYEQYF.

This clone was detected only a few times. The chain recombines TRBV9 with TRBJ1-2, with no clear D. The length of the CDR3 is 13 residues. CDR1 is SGDLS, CDR2 YYNGEE, per germline. V lost 0 bases and J 7 bases, leaving 10 bases between the germline ends. CDR3 DNA sequence: TGTGCCAGCAGCGTAGAGGCTGATTCTGGCTACACCTTC. Protein: CASSVEADSGYTF.

This clone was observed once. The rearrangement uses TRBV19 and TRBJ2-6; D gene unclear. Germline V gives CDR1 LNHDA, CDR2 SQIVND (reference sequence). V was clipped by 7 bases and J by 4 bases, with 14 bases between them. The CDR3 is 15 residues long. Here the CDR3 reads CASKALPDGANVLTF. CDR3 nucleotide sequence: TGTGCCAGTAAAGCCCTACCGGACGGGGCCAACGTCCTGACTTTC.

The chain employs TRBV6-6 and TRBJ1-2; D possibly corresponds to TRBD1 (5 bases). The V gene's germline CDR1 is MNHNY and CDR2 SVGAGI (reference sequence). Trimming left V 2 bases short and J 8 bases short, with 15 bases between. The CDR3 has 14 residues. The CDR3 loop reads CASSYAGDGQGYTF. DNA of the CDR3: TGTGCCAGCAGTTACGCGGGGGATGGACAAGGCTACACCTTC.

The chain is built from TRBV7-6 and TRBJ2-7; 7 nucleotides agree with TRBD1. The ends lost 0 bases at V and 2 bases at J; junction bases unmatched: 4. From germline, CDR1 is SGHVS and CDR2 FNYEAQ. This CDR3 region has 15 residues. CDR3 loop: CASSLAGQSTYEQYF. In DNA form, the CDR3 reads TGTGCCAGCAGCTTAGCGGGACAGAGCACCTACGAGCAGTACTTC.

The V and J genes are TRBV23-1 and TRBJ2-1; TRBD2 matches at 9 bases. TRBV23-1 is identified as an open reading frame with a role that is uncertain. CDR3 length equals 14 residues. Trimming took 6 bases from V and 14 from J; bases not matched to a gene: 14. The CDR3 sequence: CASRASGLAIMEFF. CDR3 bases: TGCGCCAGCAGAGCATCGGGACTAGCAATTATGGAGTTCTTC.

This chain connects TRBV10-3 to TRBJ1-2, with D perhaps TRBD1 (5 bases). There are 14 residues in the CDR3. V was clipped by 0 bases and J by 8 bases, with 13 bases between them. Germline V lookup: CDR1 ENHRY, CDR2 SYGVKD. DNA of the CDR3: TGTGCCATCAGTGAGTCTGCCAGGGAGGAGGGCTACACCTTC. The encoded protein is CAISESAREEGYTF.

The chain is built from TRBV5-1 and TRBJ1-3; perhaps TRBD1 as D (5 bases). V gave up 0 bases and J gave up 6 bases, with 7 bases separating them. This CDR3 contains 13 residues. Germline V gene lookup returns CDR1 SGHRS and CDR2 YFSETQ. CDR3 in DNA: TGCGCCAGCAGCTTGGAAGGGGTAAACACCATATATTTT. It specifies CASSLEGVNTIYF. Full variable domain (missing parts from reference TRBV5-1 and TRBJ1-3): KAGVTQTPRYLIKTRGQQVTLSCSPISGHRSVSWYQQTPGQGLQFLFEYFSETQRNKGNFPGRFSGRQFSNSRSEMNVSTLELGDSALYLCASSLEGVNTIYFGEGSWLTVV.

The V and J genes are TRBV5-1 and TRBJ1-6; possible D gene TRBD1, 6 bases. This CDR3 contains 14 residues. Germline values: CDR1 SGHRS, CDR2 YFSETQ. Trimming shortened V by 1 base and J by 7 bases, and 9 bases separated the two germline ends. For the CDR3, the DNA is TGCGCCAGCAGCTTGCAGGGGTTCAATTCACCCCTCCACTTT. Translating gives CASSLQGFNSPLHF.

The chain uses TRBV6-1 and TRBJ1-3; the D is unclear. This CDR3 spans 16 amino acids. Trimming took 2 bases from V and 0 from J, leaving 11 bases between them. Looked up from germline, CDR1 is MNHNS and CDR2 is SASEGT. The CDR3 protein is CASSEYRRYSGNTIYF. CDR3 nucleotide sequence: TGTGCCAGCAGTGAATACCGTCGGTACTCTGGAAACACCATATATTTT.

The chain combines TRBV30 with TRBJ2-6, with D possibly matching TRBD1 (6 bases). The CDR3 is made up of 14 amino acids. Trimming took off 8 bases at V and 2 bases at J, with 13 bases between the two ends. Germline lookup yields CDR1 GTSNPN and CDR2 SVGIG (reference sequence). Written as DNA, the CDR3 is TGTGCCGGGACAATCGGGGCTGGGGCCAACGTCCTGACTTTC. It is translated as CAGTIGAGANVLTF.